These 7 T cell receptor beta chains share one sample of origin, sequenced in a study of neurological immune-mediated disorders. In TCRdb, the 5' RACE reads were re-called with MiXCR into one record per CDR3 protein. The sample lists about 62,000 distinct CDR3 sequences; roughly 3.5% were seen once. The sample consisted of PBMCs. The receptors come from a woman aged 45-60 years with multiple sclerosis.

This clonotype was found many times. The gene calls are TRBV25-1 and TRBJ1-4; possible D gene TRBD1, 5 bases. Trimming cost V 3 bases and J 7 bases, with 18 bases left between them. Germline-derived CDR1 and CDR2 are MGHDK and SYGVNS. The CDR3 extends over 16 amino acids. This CDR3 reads CASSDPGEGLGEKLFF. The CDR3 nucleotides read TGTGCCAGCAGTGACCCCGGGGAGGGGCTAGGTGAAAAACTGTTTTTT.

This clonotype was recorded at least ten times. CDR3 in DNA: TGCAGTGCAGAGTACCAAGAGACCCAGTACTTC. This sequence encodes CSAEYQETQYF. The rearrangement uses TRBV20-1 and TRBJ2-5; D uncertain. Germline V gene sequence: CDR1 DFQATT, CDR2 SNEGSKA (reference sequence). This CDR3 comprises 11 residues. V gave up 6 bases and J gave up 0 bases, with 5 bases separating them.

This clonotype was recorded at least ten times. The rearrangement uses TRBV5-1 and TRBJ1-6; 10 nucleotides match TRBD1. V gave up 3 bases and J gave up 9 bases; unmatched junction bases: 3. There are 14 residues in the CDR3. Germline values: CDR1 SGHRS, CDR2 YFSETQ. The CDR3 DNA is TGCGCCAGCAGCTCCCGACAGGGGGCTTCACCCCTCCACTTT. Translating it yields CASSSRQGASPLHF. The full variable domain, completed using reference TRBV5-1 and TRBJ1-6, is KAGVTQTPRYLIKTRGQQVTLSCSPISGHRSVSWYQQTPGQGLQFLFEYFSETQRNKGNFPGRFSGRQFSNSRSEMNVSTLELGDSALYLCASSSRQGASPLHFGNGTRLTVT.

This clonotype was recorded many times. The V and J genes are TRBV7-9 and TRBJ1-1, with D uncertain. The CDR3 spans 16 residues. Deletions cut 2 bases from V and 1 base from J, with 14 bases between. The germline V gene has CDR1 SEHNR and CDR2 FQNEAQ (reference sequence). The CDR3 DNA sequence: TGTGCCAGCAGCTTAACTGGGGTGCGGGGGAACACTGAAGCTTTCTTT. Its protein product is CASSLTGVRGNTEAFF. The whole variable domain, remainder taken from reference TRBV7-9 and TRBJ1-1, is DTGVSQNPRHKITKRGQNVTFRCDPISEHNRLYWYRQTLGQGPEFLTYFQNEAQLEKSRLLSDRFSAERPKGSFSTLEIQRTEQGDSAMYLCASSLTGVRGNTEAFFGQGTRLTVV.

The table lists this clonotype with many counts. CDR3 bases: TGTGCCACTTTGGGCTTGGAGGGATGGAAAACGGGACTTCTCCACGAGCAGTACTTC. This translates into CATLGLEGWKTGLLHEQYF. This chain connects TRBV27 to TRBJ2-7; TRBD2 might be the D (6 bases). The CDR3 is 19 amino acids. Germline-derived CDR1 and CDR2 are MNHEY and SMNVEV (reference sequence). The V gene lost 10 bases and the J gene lost 5 bases, with 36 bases spanning the gap.

Only a few counts were recorded for this clonotype. The rearrangement links TRBV12-3 or TRBV12-4 to TRBJ2-7; D unresolved. The CDR3 sequence is 11 residues long. V lost 6 bases, J lost 2 bases, and 5 bases lay in between. The CDR3 sequence: CASRYAYEQYF. The CDR3, as DNA: TGTGCCAGCAGATATGCCTACGAGCAGTACTTC.

This clonotype showed up many times. This chain links TRBV10-3 with TRBJ2-6, with TRBD1 matching over 9 bases. Trimming at V came to 1 base and at J to 8 bases, leaving 3 bases not matched to a gene. The CDR3 has 15 amino acids. In germline, CDR1 is ENHRY, CDR2 SYGVKD. CDR3 bases: TGTGCCATCAGTGAGTACACAGGGGGCTCCAACGTCCTGACTTTC. This encodes CAISEYTGGSNVLTF.